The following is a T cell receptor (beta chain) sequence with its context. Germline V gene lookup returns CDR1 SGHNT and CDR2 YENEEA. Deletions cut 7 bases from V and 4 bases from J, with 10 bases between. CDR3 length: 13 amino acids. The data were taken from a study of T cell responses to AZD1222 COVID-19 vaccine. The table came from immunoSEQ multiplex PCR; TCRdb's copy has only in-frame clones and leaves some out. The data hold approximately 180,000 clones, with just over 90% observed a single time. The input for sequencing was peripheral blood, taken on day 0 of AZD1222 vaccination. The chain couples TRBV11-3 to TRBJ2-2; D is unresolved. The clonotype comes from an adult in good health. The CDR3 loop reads CASTPTSTGELFF. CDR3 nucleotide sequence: TGTGCCAGCACCCCTACGTCCACCGGGGAGCTGTTTTTT. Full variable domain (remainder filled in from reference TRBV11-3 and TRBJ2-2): EAGVVQSPRYKIIEKKQPVAFWCNPISGHNTLYWYLQNLGQGPELLIRYENEEAVDDSQLPKDRFSAERLKGVDSTLKIQPAELGDSAVYLCASTPTSTGELFFGEGSRLTVL.